The sequence of this T cell receptor beta chain was determined in a study of PD-1 blockade in mismatch repair-deficient tumors. Libraries were prepared by immunoSEQ multiplex PCR; TCRdb keeps only in-frame clonotypes and omits some of them. The sample lists roughly 15,000 clones; approximately 84% were seen once. TCRs were sequenced from a few patients responding to pembrolizumab. The sample was PBMCs, taken 4 weeks after starting pembrolizumab. The receptor was isolated from an adult with mismatch repair-deficient cancer.

CDR3: CAISELTNAGELFF. The CDR3 bases are TGTGCCATCAGTGAGCTTACTAACGCCGGGGAGCTGTTTTTT. The gene calls are TRBV10-3 and TRBJ2-2, with no clear D. V lost 2 bases and J lost 6, with 10 bases in between. This CDR3 region has 14 residues. Germline loops: CDR1 ENHRY, CDR2 SYGVKD.